This TCR beta chain appears in the sequencing data of a study of control samples from healthy donors and cancer patients. The repertoire was sequenced with immunoSEQ multiplex PCR; TCRdb's copy has only in-frame clones and lacks some. Among tens of thousands of clones listed, 92% were seen once. Sequenced input: PBMCs. This TCR derives from a man aged 35 to 55 with colorectal cancer.

Here the CDR3 DNA reads TGTGCCAGCAGCTTAGCGGGGGGCCGTACCATACCCTACAATGAGCAGTTCTTC. Translation: CASSLAGGRTIPYNEQFF. The chain carries TRBV11-2 and TRBJ2-1; tentative D call: TRBD2 (7 bases). Germline values: CDR1 SGHAT, CDR2 FQNNGV. V was cut by 1 base and J by 2 bases, with 18 bases left in between. The CDR3 consists of 18 residues.